The T cell receptor delta chain described here comes from a study of gamma-delta T cells after stem cell transplantation. There are a few counts of this clone. The protein TCRdb gives is from a much larger clone and does not agree with this DNA's translation at residue 9, likely a read error; the protein shown here comes from the DNA. TCRdb re-processed the RT-PCR reads using CATT. The table has under 7,000 delta-chain clones, around 2% seen once. Trimming took 3 bases from V and 3 from J, leaving 13 bases between them. Per germline, CDR1 GEAIGNYY and CDR2 EKD. This CDR3 spans 14 amino acids. The TCR originated in a human donor. It is not recorded whose cells these are; they may come from a transplant donor. The source material was gamma-delta T cells. The rearrangement links TRDV2 to TRDJ1, with unresolved D. CDR3 residues: CACDGLGGADKLIF. CDR3 coding DNA: TGTGCCTGTGACGGACTTGGAGGCGCCGATAAACTCATCTTT.